A selection of T cell receptor beta chains follows, all from one sample in a study of blood T cell repertoires in COVID-19. Libraries were prepared by immunoSEQ multiplex PCR; TCRdb keeps only in-frame clonotypes and omits some of them. The sample has 95,000 to 110,000 clones; approximately 88% are singletons. The sequenced sample consisted of peripheral blood. The receptors stem from a man aged 55 to 69 with acute or convalescent COVID-19. Each CDR3 is given with its conserved first and last residue. A D gene is named only where the DNA matches it firmly. The listing skips clone size in some rows; elsewhere it reads once, few, many or a size class.

>-|TRBV5-4|TRBJ1-2|-|12
CASSLDRYGYTF
TGTGCCAGCAGCTTGGATAGATATGGCTACACCTTC
>TRBD1|TRBV2|TRBJ2-2|-|16
CASSNTGTGFTGELFF
TGTGCCAGCAGTAATACCGGGACAGGGTTCACCGGGGAGCTGTTTTTT
>-|TRBV20-1|TRBJ2-1|-|12
CSASRRGGEQFF
TGCAGTGCTAGTCGCAGGGGCGGTGAGCAGTTCTTC
>TRBD1|TRBV18|TRBJ1-3|-|19
CASSVSVGTGESSGNTIYF
TGTGCCAGCTCAGTTAGCGTTGGGACAGGCGAATCCTCTGGAAACACCATATATTTT
>-|TRBV18|TRBJ1-4|-|15
CASSPPNSHNEKLFF
TGTGCCAGCTCACCACCGAACAGCCATAATGAAAAACTGTTTTTT
>TRBD1|TRBV9|TRBJ2-1|-|16
CASSERAGQGFDKQFF
TGTGCCAGCAGCGAGAGGGCCGGACAGGGGTTTGATAAGCAGTTCTTC
>-|TRBV2|TRBJ2-3|-|14
CASSGRLVTDTQYF
TGTGCCAGCAGTGGTAGACTAGTCACAGATACGCAGTATTTT
>-|TRBV7-2|TRBJ2-1|-|13
CASSFDTYNEQFF
TGTGCCAGCAGCTTCGACACCTACAATGAGCAGTTCTTC
>-|TRBV12-3/TRBV12-4|TRBJ2-2|few|13
CASSGIATGELFF
TGTGCCAGCAGTGGGATAGCGACCGGGGAGCTGTTTTTT
>-|TRBV27|TRBJ1-5|-|15
CASSPNDGVNQPQHF
TGTGCCAGCAGTCCAAACGACGGAGTCAATCAGCCCCAGCATTTT
>TRBD1|TRBV28|TRBJ1-5|-|15
CASSLWTGVPEPQHF
TGTGCCAGCAGTTTATGGACAGGGGTCCCTGAGCCCCAGCATTTT
>TRBD1|TRBV28|TRBJ1-4|few|15
CASSQTGAEGEKLFF
TGTGCCAGCAGTCAGACAGGGGCGGAGGGTGAAAAACTGTTTTTT
>-|TRBV10-3|TRBJ1-1|-|16
CAISESEGRANTEAFF
TGTGCCATCAGTGAGTCGGAGGGCAGGGCGAACACTGAAGCTTTCTTT
>TRBD1|TRBV10-3|TRBJ1-4|-|15
CAISASGTGREKLFF
TGTGCCATCAGTGCATCCGGGACAGGGCGTGAAAAACTGTTTTTT
>-|TRBV6-5|TRBJ1-5|-|12
CASSTGNQPQHF
TGTGCCAGCAGTACCGGGAATCAGCCCCAGCATTTT
>-|TRBV28|TRBJ1-1|-|15
CASSFSSRGLPEAFF
TGTGCCAGCAGTTTCTCGAGCAGGGGCTTACCTGAAGCTTTCTTT
>TRBD1|TRBV19|TRBJ1-4|-|15
CASSIGQAAGEKLFF
TGTGCCAGTAGTATCGGACAGGCGGCGGGTGAAAAACTGTTTTTT
>-|TRBV20-1|TRBJ1-2|-|9
CSASGGSTF
TGCAGTGCTAGTGGAGGGTCAACCTTC
>-|TRBV6-1|TRBJ1-5|once|19
CASSEARSSRLGRDQPQHF
TGTGCCAGCAGTGAAGCACGGAGCTCCCGATTAGGTCGCGATCAGCCCCAGCATTTT
>TRBD1|TRBV7-9|TRBJ1-3|-|16
CASSETGGGQRNTIYF
TGTGCCAGCAGCGAGACAGGGGGCGGACAGAGAAACACCATATATTTT
>-|TRBV5-6|TRBJ2-3|-|15
CASSLTHGAGDTQYF
TGTGCCAGCAGCTTGACCCATGGGGCCGGAGATACGCAGTATTTT
>-|TRBV19|TRBJ1-5|many|16
CASSIQGSYSNQPQHF
TGTGCCAGTAGTATACAGGGTTCTTATAGCAATCAGCCCCAGCATTTT
>-|TRBV7-9|TRBJ2-6|-|13
CASLRSGANVLTF
TGTGCCAGCCTACGCTCTGGGGCCAACGTCCTGACTTTC
>TRBD2|TRBV19|TRBJ2-1|-|15
CASSTTSGSLNEQFF
TGTGCCAGTAGTACCACTAGCGGGAGCTTGAATGAGCAGTTCTTC
>-|TRBV5-4|TRBJ1-6|-|15
CASSLGVTSNLPLHF
TGTGCCAGCAGCTTGGGAGTAACGTCGAACTTACCCCTCCACTTT
>-|TRBV3-1/TRBV3-2|TRBJ1-3|-|16
CASSQVPGKSGNTIYF
TGTGCCAGCAGCCAAGTTCCAGGGAAGTCTGGAAACACCATATATTTT
>TRBD1|TRBV5-1|TRBJ2-7|-|16
CASSATPGQVGYEQYF
TGCGCCAGCAGCGCCACGCCTGGACAGGTAGGCTACGAGCAGTACTTC
>-|TRBV7-2|TRBJ2-1|-|16
CASRSMASSTYNEQFF
TGTGCCAGCAGAAGTATGGCTAGTTCTACCTACAATGAGCAGTTCTTC
>-|TRBV12-3/TRBV12-4|TRBJ2-1|few|11
CASSRDNEQFF
TGTGCCAGCAGCCGAGATAATGAGCAGTTCTTC
>TRBD2|TRBV28|TRBJ2-7|-|15
CASSLDLAGSYEQYF
TGTGCCAGCAGTTTGGATCTAGCGGGGTCCTACGAGCAGTACTTC
>TRBD2|TRBV19|TRBJ2-1|-|17
CASSPLTSGRAGDEQFF
TGTGCCAGTAGTCCCTTGACTAGCGGGAGGGCCGGAGATGAGCAGTTCTTC
>-|TRBV19|TRBJ1-1|-|13
CASSDRDYTEAFF
TGTGCCAGTAGTGACCGGGATTACACTGAAGCTTTCTTT
>TRBD1|TRBV2|TRBJ1-3|-|14
CASSGQGRGNTIYF
TGTGCCAGCAGTGGACAGGGGCGTGGAAACACCATATATTTT
>-|TRBV28|TRBJ1-2|-|13
CASSLITNYGYTF
TGTGCCAGCAGTTTAATAACTAACTATGGCTACACCTTC
>TRBD2|TRBV7-2|TRBJ2-1|-|15
CASRSRLAGFGEQFF
TGTGCCAGCAGGTCCCGACTAGCGGGATTCGGTGAGCAGTTCTTC
>-|TRBV5-6|TRBJ1-1|-|13
CASSLTRRGEAFF
TGTGCCAGCAGCTTGACCCGACGGGGTGAAGCTTTCTTT
>TRBD2|TRBV13|TRBJ2-3|-|16
CASSLELAGGPDTQYF
TGTGCCAGCAGCTTAGAGTTAGCGGGAGGGCCAGATACGCAGTATTTT
>TRBD1|TRBV29-1|TRBJ2-5|once|15
CSVAFPGGSGETQYF
TGCAGCGTTGCATTTCCAGGGGGCTCCGGAGAGACCCAGTACTTC
>TRBD2|TRBV19|TRBJ2-7|-|15
CASSSRAGGPYEQYF
TGTGCCAGTAGTAGTAGGGCGGGAGGGCCGTACGAGCAGTACTTC
>-|TRBV6-1|TRBJ1-2|-|14
CANSEMLADYGYTF
TGTGCCAACAGTGAAATGTTGGCAGACTATGGCTACACCTTC
>TRBD1|TRBV11-2|TRBJ2-7|-|14
CASSPRQGVHEQYF
TGTGCCAGCAGCCCTCGACAGGGAGTCCACGAGCAGTACTTC
>TRBD1|TRBV7-9|TRBJ1-2|few|14
CASSLTGTGVGYTF
TGTGCCAGCAGCTTAACCGGGACAGGGGTTGGCTACACCTTC